This T cell receptor beta chain was found in a study of Ad26.COV2.S vaccination and SARS-CoV-2 variants. Libraries were prepared by immunoSEQ multiplex PCR; TCRdb keeps only in-frame clonotypes and omits some of them. The sample yields 290,000 or so clones, around 87% seen once. Noted treatment: roughly 18 received Ad26.COV2.S at low or high dose, single or two shots; several received placebo; per-sample allocation not given. Samples analyzed were those drawn on day 63 after the first vaccine or placebo injection. The sample was peripheral blood, taken in a trial of Ad26.COV2.S vaccine versus placebo. This receptor was identified in a person aged 18-65 years who received the Ad26.COV2.S COVID-19 vaccine or a placebo.

CDR3 coding DNA: TGTGCCAGCTCCTCGGGCCAGGCTTACAATCAGCCCCAGCATTTT. Amino acids: CASSSGQAYNQPQHF. The chain has TRBV18 and TRBJ1-5; no reliable D call. Trimming left V 6 bases short and J 3 bases short, with 15 bases between. This CDR3 has 15 residues. Germline CDR1 and CDR2: KGHSH and LQKENI.